These 25 T cell receptor beta chains were all obtained from the same sample, sequenced in a study of beta chain features in type 1 diabetes. Expressed TCRB transcripts got sequenced, as all isolated RNA was reverse transcribed. Only in-frame clones appear in the TCRdb table, and some are missing; sequencing was by immunoSEQ multiplex PCR. The profile covers fewer than 350,000 clones, with under 8.5% appearing a single time and 1% taken by the ten largest. The sequencing input was central memory CD4+ T cells from blood. Receptor source: a woman younger than 30 in good health.

The chain is built from TRBV11-3 and TRBJ2-7; D gene unclear. The CDR3 has 14 amino acids. Per germline, CDR1 SGHNT and CDR2 YENEEA. Trimming took 4 bases from V and 3 from J, leaving 13 bases between them. As DNA, the CDR3 is TGTGCCAGCAGCTACTACCGGGCCAACTACGAGCAGTACTTC. Translating gives CASSYYRANYEQYF.

This clone was picked up a small number of times. V and J are TRBV9 and TRBJ2-3; D gene unclear. The CDR3 consists of 14 residues. The germline CDR1 and CDR2 sequences are SGDLS and YYNGEE. V was cut by 0 bases and J by 10 bases, with 15 bases left in between. CDR3 DNA sequence: TGTGCCAGCAGCGTAGGTACTAAAGGAGCTGCGCAGTATTTT. Translating it yields CASSVGTKGAAQYF.

Concerning this clone: At one of its ends the junction is not consistent with the germline gene, which may arise from a read error. This chain connects TRBV6-6 to TRBJ2-1, with 8 bases identical to TRBD2. CDR1 and CDR2 from the germline V gene are MNHNY and SVGAGI (reference sequence). The CDR3 contains 13 residues. The CDR3 DNA reads TGTGCCAGCAGTGACTCTTGGACTAGCCGGCCGTTCTTC. Translated: CASSDSWTSRPFF.

Only a few counts were recorded for this clone. This specimen includes other DNA sequences encoding the same CDR3. This chain connects TRBV2 to TRBJ1-1; D gene ambiguous. V lost 11 bases to trimming and J lost 0 bases, with 7 bases between them. From germline, CDR1 is SNHLY and CDR2 FYNNEI. The length of the CDR3 is 11 residues. The CDR3 sequence: CASMMNTEAFF. The DNA of the CDR3 is TGTGCCTCCATGATGAACACTGAAGCTTTCTTT.

Notes on this clone: The sample has other DNA sequences that encode this CDR3 too. The chain uses TRBV29-1 and TRBJ2-5; D might be TRBD2 (7 bases). V was cut by 7 bases and J by 3 bases, with 30 bases left in between. Germline V gene data show CDR1 as SQVTM and CDR2 as ANQGSEA. The CDR3 consists of 18 residues. Written as DNA, the CDR3 is TGCAGCGCCCGAGGTGGGGGCGGGAGAAGTGGTCGGAAAGAGACCCAGTACTTC. Translation gives CSARGGGGRSGRKETQYF.

This clone has a handful of counts. The chain couples TRBV9 to TRBJ2-2, with a possible D match to TRBD1 (5 bases). Trimming cost V 0 bases and J 0 bases, with 9 bases left between them. Per germline, CDR1 SGDLS and CDR2 YYNGEE. There are 16 residues in the CDR3. CDR3: CASSVAMTANTGELFF. CDR3 nucleotides: TGTGCCAGCAGCGTAGCTATGACAGCGAACACCGGGGAGCTGTTTTTT.

This clone was found a few times. V and J are TRBV5-4 and TRBJ2-1, with 10 bases identical to TRBD2. The CDR3 has 15 amino acids. The germline V gene has CDR1 SGHNT and CDR2 YYREEE (reference sequence). After removal of 4 bases from V and 9 bases from J, the junction contained 10 bases not matched to a gene. CDR3 protein: CASSQTVAGGSEQFF. Here the CDR3 DNA reads TGTGCCAGCAGCCAGACAGTAGCGGGAGGATCTGAGCAGTTCTTC.

On this clone itself: This clone may be a read error of a much larger clone one base away. This sequence joins TRBV30 and TRBJ2-5; D is unresolved. The V and J ends lost 0 bases and 1 base respectively, with 9 bases between them. Germline V gene lookup returns CDR1 GTSNPN and CDR2 SVGIG (reference sequence). The CDR3 length is 14 residues. CDR3 bases: TGTGCCTGGAGTGTACGGATGGGCCAAGAGACCCAGTACTTC. Translating gives CAWSVRMGQETQYF.

This sequence joins TRBV16 and TRBJ2-6; D unclear. The CDR3 consists of 15 residues. The V end was cut by 0 bases, the J end by 2 bases, with 5 bases between. Germline lookup yields CDR1 KGHSY and CDR2 FQNENV. CDR3 residues: CASSQSWAGANVLTF. DNA for the CDR3: TGTGCCAGCAGCCAATCTTGGGCTGGGGCCAACGTCCTGACTTTC.

This clone was detected a few times. One end of the junction varies from germline; a read error may be responsible. The rearrangement joins TRBV7-7 to TRBJ2-2; 7 positions agree with TRBD2. CDR3 length: 15 residues. Germline loops: CDR1 SSHAT, CDR2 FNYEAQ (reference sequence). CDR3 nucleotide sequence: TGTGCTAGCAGCCGAGCGGGATCCAACACCGGGGAGCTGTTTTTT. This encodes CASSRAGSNTGELFF.

V gene TRBV7-9 combines with J gene TRBJ2-5, with no clear D. CDR1 and CDR2 from the germline V gene are SEHNR and FQNEAQ (reference sequence). The V end lost 3 bases, the J end lost 0 bases, and 8 bases lay between the germline ends. The length of the CDR3 is 14 residues. CDR3 coding DNA: TGTGCCAGCAGCTTGTCGACGGACCAAGAGACCCAGTACTTC. This translates into CASSLSTDQETQYF. The complete variable domain, with remaining parts taken from reference TRBV7-9 and TRBJ2-5, reads DTGVSQNPRHKITKRGQNVTFRCDPISEHNRLYWYRQTLGQGPEFLTYFQNEAQLEKSRLLSDRFSAERPKGSFSTLEIQRTEQGDSAMYLCASSLSTDQETQYFGPGTRLLVL.

A few counts support this clone. The CDR3 loop is CASSRQGGYDTQYF. The CDR3 DNA reads as TGTGCCAGCAGCCGACAGGGGGGGTATGATACGCAGTATTTT. This chain uses TRBV27 with TRBJ2-3, with TRBD1 identical over 9 bases. Trimming removed 6 bases from V and 6 bases from J; junction bases left unmatched: 7. This CDR3 comprises 14 residues. In germline, CDR1 is MNHEY, CDR2 SMNVEV (reference sequence).

Comments on this clone: It may be a read error: a sequence one base away is much more abundant. Other DNA variants within this sample encode the same CDR3. This chain links TRBV5-1 with TRBJ1-6; D is undetermined. Deletions cut 2 bases from V and 5 bases from J, with 2 bases between. Germline V gene sequence: CDR1 SGHRS, CDR2 YFSETQ. This CDR3 is 12 amino acids long. This CDR3 is CASSLDNSPLHF. CDR3 sequence (DNA): TGCGCCAGCAGCTTAGATAATTCACCCCTCCACTTT. Based on the CDR3 plus reference TRBV5-1 and TRBJ1-6, the full variable domain is KAGVTQTPRYLIKTRGQQVTLSCSPISGHRSVSWYQQTPGQGLQFLFEYFSETQRNKGNFPGRFSGRQFSNSRSEMNVSTLELGDSALYLCASSLDNSPLHFGNGTRLTVT.

This clone has just a few counts. V usage is TRBV7-9 and J usage is TRBJ2-7, with TRBD2 identical over 7 bases. The CDR3 has 15 amino acids. Germline V gene lookup returns CDR1 SEHNR and CDR2 FQNEAQ (reference sequence). V lost 5 bases to trimming and J lost 2 bases; unmatched junction nucleotides: 9. The CDR3 sequence: CASSQATSFAYEQYF. The CDR3 DNA sequence: TGTGCCAGCAGCCAAGCGACTAGCTTCGCCTACGAGCAGTACTTC. Supplemented by reference TRBV7-9 and TRBJ2-7, the full variable domain reads DTGVSQNPRHKITKRGQNVTFRCDPISEHNRLYWYRQTLGQGPEFLTYFQNEAQLEKSRLLSDRFSAERPKGSFSTLEIQRTEQGDSAMYLCASSQATSFAYEQYFGPGTRLTVT.

This clone appeared a few times. The V call is TRBV6-1, the J call TRBJ2-3, with 7 bases aligning to TRBD1. V lost 6 bases, J lost 4 bases, and 7 bases stayed unmatched. Germline loops: CDR1 MNHNS, CDR2 SASEGT. There are 14 residues in the CDR3. CDR3: CASRTGQRADTQYF. The CDR3, as DNA: TGTGCCAGCAGAACGGGACAGAGGGCAGATACGCAGTATTTT.

Points on this clone: A much more abundant neighbour one base away suggests this may be a read error. The chain is built from TRBV28 and TRBJ1-1; D is undetermined. Trimming stripped 6 bases from V and 1 base from J, with 6 bases between. This CDR3 has 12 amino acids. Germline loops: CDR1 MDHEN, CDR2 SYDVKM. CDR3 region: CASSVRNTEAFF. CDR3 nucleotide sequence: TGTGCCAGCAGCGTCAGGAACACTGAAGCTTTCTTT.

The rearrangement joins TRBV5-1 to TRBJ2-3; TRBD2 matches at 14 bases. This CDR3 spans 18 amino acids. The ends lost 1 base at V and 2 bases at J; junction bases unmatched: 6. CDR1 is SGHRS, CDR2 YFSETQ, per germline. The CDR3 bases are TGCGCCAGCAGCTTGTTGGGACTAGCGGGAGCGCCCACAGATACGCAGTATTTT. It translates to CASSLLGLAGAPTDTQYF.

The sample holds a few counts of this clone. The chain has TRBV4-3 and TRBJ1-2, with D perhaps matching TRBD1 (6 bases). The CDR3 sequence is 13 residues long. Germline CDR1 reads LGHNA; CDR2 reads YSLEER. V was clipped by 3 bases and J by 5 bases, with 10 bases between them. CDR3 in amino acids: CASSQDSLYGYTF. The CDR3 DNA follows: TGCGCCAGCAGCCAGGACAGCCTTTATGGCTACACCTTC.

The chain has TRBV5-1 and TRBJ2-7; D is unclear. The V end lost 0 bases, the J end lost 2 bases, and 9 bases lay between the germline ends. Germline loops: CDR1 SGHRS, CDR2 YFSETQ. CDR3 length equals 14 residues. The DNA for the CDR3 is TGCGCCAGCAGCTTGGAAAGACCCCCCTACGAGCAGTACTTC. Translated: CASSLERPPYEQYF.

The chain has TRBV7-6 and TRBJ2-1, with D unclear. Between the trimmed V and J ends, which lost 7 bases and 6 bases, there was a span of 4 bases. Germline V gene data show CDR1 as SGHVS and CDR2 as FNYEAQ. The CDR3 has 10 amino acids. The CDR3 region has the DNA TGTGCCAGCAAATCCAATGAGCAGTTCTTC. Encoded protein: CASKSNEQFF. The full variable domain, rest sourced from reference TRBV7-6 and TRBJ2-1, is GAGVSQSPRYKVTKRGQDVALRCDPISGHVSLYWYRQALGQGPEFLTYFNYEAQQDKSGLPNDRFSAERPEGSISTLTIQRTEQRDSAMYRCASKSNEQFFGPGTRLTVL.

The chain has TRBV5-6 and TRBJ2-1, with TRBD2 as a possible D gene (6 bases). The CDR3 has 15 residues. V lost 2 bases to trimming and J lost 1 base, with 10 bases between them. CDR1 is SGHDT, CDR2 YYEEEE, per germline. CDR3: CASSFPGGSYNEQFF. The CDR3 DNA sequence: TGTGCCAGCAGCTTCCCCGGGGGTTCCTACAATGAGCAGTTCTTC.

This clone was seen a handful of times. This chain uses TRBV11-2 with TRBJ2-1; D is possibly TRBD2 (5 bases). Germline lookup yields CDR1 SGHAT and CDR2 FQNNGV. The CDR3 is 14 residues long. V was trimmed by 9 bases and J by 8 bases, leaving 20 bases between them. The CDR3 spells CASCVSIGEDEQFF. For the CDR3, the DNA is TGTGCCAGTTGTGTTTCGATCGGGGAAGATGAGCAGTTCTTC.

This sequence joins TRBV10-2 and TRBJ2-7; D tentatively fits TRBD1 or TRBD2 (7 bases each). Trimming shortened V by 6 bases and J by 2 bases, and 14 bases separated the two germline ends. The germline V gene encodes CDR1 WSHSY and CDR2 SAAADI. CDR3 length equals 14 residues. DNA for the CDR3: TGCGCCAGCAGGAGCGGGACAGTTGCCTACGAGCAGTACTTC. Encoded protein: CASRSGTVAYEQYF.

As DNA, the CDR3 is TGTGCCTGGATCCCCGGAGGGACAGGGTACGAAAAACTGTTTTTT. Protein sequence: CAWIPGGTGYEKLFF. The chain links TRBV30 to TRBJ1-4; TRBD1 agrees at 9 bases. The junction had 11 bases not matched to a gene; V was cut back by 4 bases and J by 8 bases. The CDR3 is 15 amino acids. Germline CDR1 and CDR2: GTSNPN and SVGIG (reference sequence).

Comment on this clone: Relative to the germline gene, one junction end is altered; a read error may explain this. The V gene is TRBV7-2, the J gene TRBJ2-1, with TRBD2 identical over 13 bases. Looked up from germline, CDR1 is SGHTA and CDR2 is FQGNSA. The CDR3 spans 15 residues. The CDR3 nucleotides are TGTGCCAGCAGCCGACTAGCGGGAGGCTACAATGAGCAGCTCTTC. It codes for CASSRLAGGYNEQLF.